The following is a T cell receptor beta chain sequence with its context. The antigen remains undetermined. This entry is derived from a study of T cell responses to AZD1222 COVID-19 vaccine. The repertoire was sequenced with immunoSEQ multiplex PCR; TCRdb's copy has only in-frame clones and lacks some. The sample records 180,000 or so clones, approximately 93% being singletons. CDR3 length: 16 residues. With 2 bases removed from V and 5 bases from J, the gap between germline ends came to 18 bases. The germline V gene has CDR1 LGHNA and CDR2 YNFKEQ. Study results and caveats: Most donors were white British and more were female, and clonal diversity was possibly underestimated. Epitopes outside B.1.351 and B.1.1.7 mutated regions reportedly drew nearly half of spike TCRs. Recipients of two AZD1222 doses showed rising Spike-specific TCR breadth and depth.

This specimen was peripheral blood, taken 28 days after the second AZD1222 dose. The V gene is TRBV4-2, the J gene TRBJ1-2; D is perhaps TRBD1 (5 bases). This clonotype was obtained from an adult who received the AZD1222 COVID-19 vaccine. The CDR3 DNA sequence: TGTGCCAGCAGCCAACCCGACTCGGGACTAAGATATGGCTACACCTTC. The encoded protein is CASSQPDSGLRYGYTF.